This T cell receptor (beta chain) was identified during a study of cytomegalovirus exposure and HLA in healthy donors. Points from the study as a whole: V- and J-gene trimming in TCR beta was tied to a missense DCLRE1C variant by an analysis performed later.

Use of 60 Vbeta and 13 Jbeta primers characterized the PCR. Method: immunoSEQ multiplex PCR; TCRdb's copy keeps in-frame clones and lacks some. The table includes 150,000 to 200,000 clones, over 75% detected once. Germline CDR1 and CDR2: SNHLY and FYNNEI. The ends lost 7 bases at V and 7 bases at J; junction bases unmatched: 4. This CDR3 is built from 13 residues. Worth noting for this clone: As yet, its antigen is unknown.

The rearrangement uses TRBV2 and TRBJ1-4; 9 bases are a match to TRBD1. This TCR was recovered from a woman in her forties or fifties in good health and CMV-seropositive. Material: PBMCs. The CDR3 loop reads CASNRGLGEKLFF. The CDR3 DNA is TGTGCCAGCAACAGGGGGCTTGGTGAAAAACTGTTTTTT.